These 15 T cell receptor beta chains were sequenced from one sample in a study of blood T cell repertoires in COVID-19. The table came from immunoSEQ multiplex PCR; TCRdb's copy has only in-frame clones and leaves some out. This table has 180,000 or so clones, about 85% appearing once. Sequencing input: peripheral blood. The receptors come from a woman aged 60 to 75 with acute or convalescent COVID-19.

The chain has TRBV4-1 and TRBJ2-1, with TRBD1 matching 12 bases. V shed 4 bases, J shed 7 bases, and the junction held 5 bases outside the gene matches. CDR1 and CDR2 from the germline V gene are MGHRA and YSYEKL. The CDR3 totals 15 residues. DNA for the CDR3: TGCGCCAGCAGCCGGGGACAGGGGGCTGCGAATGAGCAGTTCTTC. It is translated as CASSRGQGAANEQFF.

The genes are TRBV10-3 and TRBJ2-7, with 8 positions matching TRBD1. Germline CDR1 and CDR2: ENHRY and SYGVKD. The CDR3 extends over 12 amino acids. V lost 4 bases to trimming and J lost 6 bases; unmatched junction nucleotides: 2. The CDR3 region is CAISVTGGEQYV. The CDR3 DNA is TGTGCCATCAGTGTTACAGGGGGCGAGCAGTACGTC.

The chain combines TRBV5-8 with TRBJ1-1, with TRBD1 matching over 8 bases. Germline assignment: CDR1 SGHTS and CDR2 YDEGEE. The ends lost 4 bases at V and 4 bases at J; junction bases unmatched: 6. The length of the CDR3 is 14 residues. The DNA of the CDR3 is TGTGCCAGCAGCAGAATGGGACAGGCCACTGAAGCTTTCTTT. Its translation: CASSRMGQATEAFF.

The gene calls are TRBV15 and TRBJ1-2; 9 bases line up with TRBD1. Trimming cost V 3 bases and J 1 base; bases outside gene matches: 18. The CDR3 is 20 amino acids. Germline assignment: CDR1 LNHNV and CDR2 YYDKDF (reference sequence). In DNA, the CDR3 is TGTGCCACCAGCAGCGACACAACAGGGGACAGGGCTACCCTTAACTATGGCTACACCTTC. It yields the protein CATSSDTTGDRATLNYGYTF.

CDR3 sequence reads: CASSFDRVRAEAFF. The CDR3 bases are TGCGCCAGCAGCTTTGACAGGGTGAGGGCTGAAGCTTTCTTT. J is TRBJ1-1 and V is TRBV5-1; 7 bases are shared with TRBD1. With V trimmed by 2 bases and J by 6 bases, 7 bases remained unmatched. CDR1 and CDR2 (germline): SGHRS, YFSETQ. The CDR3 has 14 residues. Full variable domain (missing parts from reference TRBV5-1 and TRBJ1-1): KAGVTQTPRYLIKTRGQQVTLSCSPISGHRSVSWYQQTPGQGLQFLFEYFSETQRNKGNFPGRFSGRQFSNSRSEMNVSTLELGDSALYLCASSFDRVRAEAFFGQGTRLTVV.

The CDR3 loop reads CASSDHDRGRVYTF. The CDR3 DNA follows: TGTGCCAGCAGCGACCACGACAGGGGCCGTGTCTACACCTTC. The chain links TRBV3-1 (or the pseudogene TRBV3-2) to TRBJ1-2, with 8 bases lining up with TRBD1. Trimming took 5 bases from V and 10 from J; bases not matched to a gene: 12. The CDR3 is made up of 14 amino acids. Germline V gene sequence: CDR1 LGHDT, CDR2 YNNKEL (reference sequence).

The V and J genes are TRBV7-9 and TRBJ2-7; 8 bases agree with TRBD2. This CDR3 has 17 residues. Germline assignment: CDR1 SEHNR and CDR2 FQNEAQ (reference sequence). The V gene end was trimmed by 1 base and the J gene end by 0 bases; junction bases not matched to a gene: 8. The CDR3 region has the DNA TGTGCCAGCAGCTTAGTGGCTTTAGCGGGGAGCTCCTACGAGCAGTACTTC. Its protein product is CASSLVALAGSSYEQYF.

This clone was seen just once. For the CDR3, the DNA is TGTGCCAGCACCGCCCTGCAGGGCCTTGGCTACACCTTC. Residues: CASTALQGLGYTF. The chain is built from TRBV12-3 or TRBV12-4 and TRBJ1-2, with TRBD1 as a possible D gene (5 bases). Trimming left V 7 bases short and J 7 bases short, with 16 bases between. The CDR3 consists of 13 residues.

The CDR3: CASSLRSSNGDGYTF. The DNA for the CDR3 is TGTGCCAGCAGCTTGCGGTCCTCCAATGGTGACGGCTACACCTTC. V and J are TRBV7-9 and TRBJ1-2; D gene ambiguous. Trimming took 3 bases from V and 8 from J, leaving 19 bases between them. This CDR3 region has 15 residues. Germline-derived CDR1 and CDR2 are SEHNR and FQNEAQ (reference sequence).

This clone was observed a single time. The CDR3 sequence: CASSVGGLRGELVIGTQYF. The DNA of the CDR3 is TGCGCCAGCAGTGTGGGAGGGCTGAGAGGGGAGTTAGTGATTGGTACGCAGTATTTT. The V call is TRBV23-1, the J call TRBJ2-3; 7 bases are shared with TRBD2. TRBV23-1 is classed as an ORF, of uncertain function. This CDR3 is 19 amino acids long. V shed 5 bases and J 8 bases; nucleotides not matched to a gene: 25.

This rearrangement joins TRBV6-1 to TRBJ1-2; D might be TRBD1 (5 bases). V was trimmed by 2 bases and J by 11 bases, leaving 9 bases between them. Germline assignment: CDR1 MNHNS and CDR2 SASEGT. The CDR3 length is 11 residues. CDR3 region: CASSEIGGYTF. The CDR3 bases are TGTGCCAGCAGTGAAATCGGGGGTTACACCTTC.

This clone was counted once. The chain uses TRBV27 and TRBJ2-1; TRBD2 is a possible D gene (6 bases). The CDR3 is 16 amino acids. Trimming cost V 5 bases and J 9 bases, with 23 bases left between them. The germline V gene encodes CDR1 MNHEY and CDR2 SMNVEV (reference sequence). CDR3 amino acids: CASSRRDPGEGSEQFF. CDR3 in DNA: TGTGCCAGCAGTAGGCGGGACCCTGGAGAAGGGAGTGAGCAGTTCTTC.

The rearrangement uses TRBV30 and TRBJ2-7; D remains ambiguous. The CDR3 has 13 residues. CDR1 is GTSNPN, CDR2 SVGIG, per germline (reference sequence). With 3 bases removed from V and 2 bases from J, the gap between germline ends came to 11 bases. This CDR3 reads CAWRPRKAYEQYF. CDR3 in DNA: TGTGCCTGGAGACCCAGGAAGGCCTACGAGCAGTACTTC.

V is TRBV15 and J is TRBJ1-2, with D tentatively TRBD1 (5 bases). Germline V lookup: CDR1 LNHNV, CDR2 YYDKDF (reference sequence). Trimming stripped 3 bases from V and 0 bases from J, with 14 bases between. The CDR3 loop spans 16 amino acids. In DNA, the CDR3 is TGTGCCACCAGCAGGGGGGAGGCCTTAGCTAACTATGGCTACACCTTC. Residues: CATSRGEALANYGYTF.

J is TRBJ2-3 and V is TRBV28, with 8 bases fitting TRBD2. Germline V CDR1 and CDR2: MDHEN, SYDVKM. The CDR3 is 17 amino acids. The V and J ends lost 2 bases and 5 bases, in that order; junction bases with no gene match: 12. As DNA, the CDR3 is TGTGCCAGCAGTTTAGGGCTAACTAGCGGAGGTGGAGATACGCAGTATTTT. This translates into CASSLGLTSGGGDTQYF.